What follows are 2 T cell receptor beta chains derived from one specimen sequenced in a study of shared clonotypes between healthy human individuals. Sequencing was performed with immunoSEQ multiplex PCR; in TCRdb, only in-frame clones are kept and a portion is missing. The sample includes 2 million to 2.5 million clones, around 93% of them seen just once. The sample comprised naive CD4+ T cells from PBMCs. The subset denotes: CD45RA+ positively selected. These receptor sequences come from a man younger than 35 in good health. Some clones in this sample may be carry-over from other donors' samples.

The chain recombines TRBV11-2 with TRBJ1-1; D ambiguous. This CDR3 contains 15 residues. Germline CDR1 reads SGHAT; CDR2 reads FQNNGV. V lost 5 bases to trimming and J lost 3 bases, with 16 bases between them. DNA of the CDR3: TGTGCCAGCAGCCACAATCCGACGGCTGACACTGAAGCTTTCTTT. It encodes CASSHNPTADTEAFF. Complete variable domain (other parts from reference TRBV11-2 and TRBJ1-1): EAGVAQSPRYKIIEKRQSVAFWCNPISGHATLYWYQQILGQGPKLLIQFQNNGVVDDSQLPKDRFSAERLKGVDSTLKIQPAKLEDSAVYLCASSHNPTADTEAFFGQGTRLTVV.

The V and J genes are TRBV19 and TRBJ2-7; 7 bases match TRBD1. The CDR3 is 14 amino acids. From germline, CDR1 is LNHDA and CDR2 SQIVND (reference sequence). The V gene end was trimmed by 5 bases and the J gene end by 0 bases; junction bases not matched to a gene: 4. Here the CDR3 reads CASSLQGPSYEQYF. The CDR3 DNA follows: TGTGCCAGTAGTCTACAGGGGCCCTCCTACGAGCAGTACTTC.